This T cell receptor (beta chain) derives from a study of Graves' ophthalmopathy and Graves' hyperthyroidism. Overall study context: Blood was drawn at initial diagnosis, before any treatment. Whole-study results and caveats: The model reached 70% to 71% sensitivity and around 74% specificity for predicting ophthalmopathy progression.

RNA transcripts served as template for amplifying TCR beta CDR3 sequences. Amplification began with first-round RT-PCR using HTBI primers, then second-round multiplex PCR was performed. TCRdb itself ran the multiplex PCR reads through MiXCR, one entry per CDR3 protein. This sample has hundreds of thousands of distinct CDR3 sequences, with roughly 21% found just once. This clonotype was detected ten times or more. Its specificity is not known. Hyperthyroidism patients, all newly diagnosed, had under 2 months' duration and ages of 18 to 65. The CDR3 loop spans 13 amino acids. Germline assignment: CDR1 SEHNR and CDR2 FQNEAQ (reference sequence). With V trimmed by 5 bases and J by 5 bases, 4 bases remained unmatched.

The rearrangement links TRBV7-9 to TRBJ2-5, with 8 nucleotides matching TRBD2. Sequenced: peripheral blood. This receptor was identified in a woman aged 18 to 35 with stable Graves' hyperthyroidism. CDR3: CASSPSGGETQYF. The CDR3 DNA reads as TGTGCCAGCAGCCCCTCGGGGGGGGAGACCCAGTACTTC.